The rows below give T cell receptor beta chains drawn from one sample of a study of cytomegalovirus exposure and HLA in healthy donors. Sequencing was performed with immunoSEQ multiplex PCR; in TCRdb, only in-frame clones are kept and a portion is missing. Here the sample spans roughly 80,000 clones, approximately 62% being singletons. The sequencing input was PBMCs. Source of these receptors: a male donor in good health and CMV-seropositive. Each CDR3 is given with its conserved first and last residue. The order of the fields is V gene, J gene, D gene, clone size, CDR3 DNA, CDR3 protein. A D gene is named only where the DNA matches it firmly. Clone size, where shown, is once, few, many, or a class for clones that have expanded.

V gene: TRBV19
J gene: TRBJ2-1
D gene: .
clone size: .
CDR3 DNA: TGTGCCAGTACCATGGGGGGAGATGAGCAGTTCTTC
CDR3 protein: CASTMGGDEQFF

V gene: TRBV6-6
J gene: TRBJ2-1
D gene: .
clone size: .
CDR3 DNA: TGTGCCAGCAGTTATAAGGGGGACGGTGAGCAGTTCTTC
CDR3 protein: CASSYKGDGEQFF

V gene: TRBV5-8
J gene: TRBJ1-3
D gene: TRBD1
clone size: .
CDR3 DNA: TGTGCCAGCAGCTTGGCGGGACAGGGAAACACCATATATTTT
CDR3 protein: CASSLAGQGNTIYF

V gene: TRBV7-9
J gene: TRBJ1-2
D gene: TRBD1
clone size: few
CDR3 DNA: TGTGCCAGCAGCCCGGGACAGATAGTTCACTATGGCTACACCTTC
CDR3 protein: CASSPGQIVHYGYTF

V gene: TRBV19
J gene: TRBJ2-1
D gene: TRBD2
clone size: .
CDR3 DNA: TGTGCCAGTAGCACTAGCGGGCCAACGGTCTCCTACAATGAGCAGTTCTTC
CDR3 protein: CASSTSGPTVSYNEQFF

V gene: TRBV6-1
J gene: TRBJ1-2
D gene: .
clone size: .
CDR3 DNA: TGTGCCAGCAGTGAAACACAGGGAGTGGGTGGCTACACCTTC
CDR3 protein: CASSETQGVGGYTF

V gene: TRBV20-1
J gene: TRBJ2-7
D gene: TRBD1
clone size: .
CDR3 DNA: TGCAGTGCTAGGGGGGACAGAGAGCAGTACTTC
CDR3 protein: CSARGDREQYF

V gene: TRBV5-1
J gene: TRBJ1-3
D gene: .
clone size: .
CDR3 DNA: TGCGCCAGCAGCTTGGCCTATGGAAACACCATATATTTT
CDR3 protein: CASSLAYGNTIYF

V gene: TRBV4-1
J gene: TRBJ1-1
D gene: .
clone size: .
CDR3 DNA: TGCGCCACCCGGAGTGGTTCTGAAGCTTTCTTT
CDR3 protein: CATRSGSEAFF

V gene: TRBV13
J gene: TRBJ1-1
D gene: .
clone size: medium-sized
CDR3 DNA: TGTGCCAGCAGCTTAGATTGGGAGGAGAACATTGGGGGTACTGAAGCTTTCTTT
CDR3 protein: CASSLDWEENIGGTEAFF

V gene: TRBV30
J gene: TRBJ2-7
D gene: TRBD1
clone size: once
CDR3 DNA: TGTGCCTCACAGGGGGCGAGATACGAGCAGTACTTC
CDR3 protein: CASQGARYEQYF

V gene: TRBV19
J gene: TRBJ1-2
D gene: TRBD1
clone size: .
CDR3 DNA: TGTGCCAGTAGTATTACGACAGGGGACTATGGCTACACCTTC
CDR3 protein: CASSITTGDYGYTF

V gene: TRBV19
J gene: TRBJ1-4
D gene: TRBD1
clone size: .
CDR3 DNA: TGTGCCAGTAGGGGACAGGGGGCGGCTCCTAATGAAAAACTGTTTTTT
CDR3 protein: CASRGQGAAPNEKLFF

V gene: TRBV27
J gene: TRBJ2-6
D gene: .
clone size: .
CDR3 DNA: TGTGCCAGCAGTTTACGACTGTTCTCTGGGGCCAACGTCCTGACTTTC
CDR3 protein: CASSLRLFSGANVLTF

V gene: TRBV6-4
J gene: TRBJ2-1
D gene: .
clone size: few
CDR3 DNA: TGTGCCAGCAGTGAAGGGGGGGGGCGATATGAGCAGTTCTTC
CDR3 protein: CASSEGGGRYEQFF

V gene: TRBV19
J gene: TRBJ2-4
D gene: .
clone size: few
CDR3 DNA: TGTGCCAGTAGTGACAGAATAAACATTCAGTACTTC
CDR3 protein: CASSDRINIQYF

V gene: TRBV25-1
J gene: TRBJ1-3
D gene: TRBD1
clone size: few
CDR3 DNA: TGTGCCAGCGGGGAGGCAGGGGGTGGAAACACCATATATTTT
CDR3 protein: CASGEAGGGNTIYF

V gene: TRBV21-1
J gene: TRBJ1-1
D gene: .
clone size: .
CDR3 DNA: TGTGGACAGGGGGCCAACACTGAAGCTTTCTTT
CDR3 protein: CGQGANTEAFF

V gene: TRBV5-4
J gene: TRBJ2-2
D gene: TRBD2
clone size: .
CDR3 DNA: TGTGCCAGCAGCTTGGAACAGCGGGGCACCGGGGAGCTGTTTTTT
CDR3 protein: CASSLEQRGTGELFF

V gene: TRBV28
J gene: TRBJ1-3
D gene: .
clone size: once
CDR3 DNA: TGTGCCAGCAATGAGGTTGCTGGAAACACCATATATTTT
CDR3 protein: CASNEVAGNTIYF

V gene: TRBV29-1
J gene: TRBJ1-2
D gene: .
clone size: few
CDR3 DNA: TGCAGCGTTGTTTCGAGAGTCTATGGCTACACCTTC
CDR3 protein: CSVVSRVYGYTF

V gene: TRBV20-1
J gene: TRBJ2-7
D gene: .
clone size: once
CDR3 DNA: TGCAGTGGGGCCGGAACCTACGAGCAGTACTTC
CDR3 protein: CSGAGTYEQYF

V gene: TRBV10-3
J gene: TRBJ1-2
D gene: TRBD1
clone size: few
CDR3 DNA: TGTGCCATCAGTTGGGGGACAGGCAGCTATGGCTACACCTTC
CDR3 protein: CAISWGTGSYGYTF

V gene: TRBV5-4
J gene: TRBJ1-2
D gene: .
clone size: .
CDR3 DNA: TGTGCCAGTCTTCACAACCATGGCTACACCTTC
CDR3 protein: CASLHNHGYTF

V gene: TRBV30
J gene: TRBJ2-2
D gene: .
clone size: .
CDR3 DNA: TGTGCCTGGAGTTGGGCAGGGGCGAACACCGGGGAGCTGTTTTTT
CDR3 protein: CAWSWAGANTGELFF

V gene: TRBV7-8
J gene: TRBJ2-5
D gene: .
clone size: few
CDR3 DNA: TGTGCCAGCTCACAGATCCAAGAGACCCAGTACTTC
CDR3 protein: CASSQIQETQYF

V gene: TRBV19
J gene: TRBJ1-4
D gene: .
clone size: .
CDR3 DNA: TGTGCCAGTAGTATCCGGACAGTCGGGAATGAAAAACTGTTTTTT
CDR3 protein: CASSIRTVGNEKLFF